The sequence of this T cell receptor beta chain was determined in a study of cytomegalovirus exposure and HLA in healthy donors. Notes on the study in general: Later analysis indicated greater clonal expansion among HLA-associated TCR beta chains than among equally common other chains.

Use of 60 Vbeta and 13 Jbeta primers characterized the PCR. The protocol was immunoSEQ multiplex PCR, while the TCRdb copy is restricted to in-frame clones and leaves out a portion. The table includes under 200,000 clones, over 70% detected once. The CDR3 sequence is 15 residues long. The germline V gene encodes CDR1 MNHEY and CDR2 SVGAGI. V trimming: 0 bases; J trimming: 5 bases; junction bases outside the gene matches: 3. Regarding this clone: The antigen is not known.

Material for sequencing was PBMCs. The clonotype comes from a female donor in good health and CMV-seronegative. The chain recombines TRBV6-5 with TRBJ1-4; 7 nucleotides line up with TRBD1. CDR3 amino acids: CASSYSTGRNEKLFF. The CDR3 DNA reads as TGTGCCAGCAGTTACTCGACAGGGCGCAATGAAAAACTGTTTTTT.